Included here is one T cell receptor beta chain sequence, with context. Its cognate antigen is unknown. Tuberculin skin test and IGRA determined adolescents' latent tuberculosis status at entry. Profiled with immunoSEQ multiplex PCR; TCRdb holds only in-frame clones, not every one. This table has fewer than 40,000 clones, roughly 95% appearing once. The CDR3 is 18 amino acids. The data are from a study of T cells in tuberculosis. Findings and caveats of the study: Active tuberculosis alpha repertoires lay closer to GMM-specific TCRs than controls'.

J is TRBJ2-7 and V is TRBV21-1; no DNA check was done on the table's D call, TRBD1. TRBV21-1 is termed a pseudogene. Sequencing was done on a sample of PBMCs. This TCR derives from a donor between 5 and 29 years old with latent tuberculosis or without tuberculosis infection. The CDR3 DNA reads as TGTGCCAGCAGCAAAGTGATCGGGACAGATGATAACTCCTACGAGCAGTACTTC. This codes for CASSKVIGTDDNSYEQYF.